The entry below describes one T cell receptor beta chain. This sample is drawn from a study of cytomegalovirus exposure and HLA in healthy donors. The PCR had 60 Vbeta and 13 Jbeta primers. Produced via immunoSEQ multiplex PCR; TCRdb's table is partial and in-frame only. The sample lists some 180,000 clones, 75% to 85% seen once, with less than 2.5% in the top ten. This CDR3 is 17 amino acids long. Looked up from germline, CDR1 is ENHRY and CDR2 is SYGVKD. V lost 6 bases and J lost 5; bases outside the gene matches: 8. The chain recombines TRBV10-3 with TRBJ2-2; TRBD2 agrees at 14 bases. The sequencing sample was made of PBMCs. This sequence originates from a woman between 45 and 65 years old in good health and CMV-seronegative. The CDR3 loop reads CAISQTSGRARTGELFF. DNA of the CDR3: TGTGCCATCAGCCAGACTAGCGGGAGGGCTAGGACCGGGGAGCTGTTTTTT.